This T cell receptor (beta chain) was observed in a study of blood T cell repertoires in COVID-19 (dated by TCRdb to 2018 to 2020). Study-wide context: Samples from collaborators originated in the United States, Italy and Spain and spanned both the acute and convalescent phases of COVID-19. The prospective study material was composed of cDNA or gDNA derived from T cells, B-cell-depleted T cells, or PBMCs. Deeply sampled blood TCRbeta repertoires from subjects exposed to, actively infected with, or recovered from COVID-19 were included in the dataset. A freely available public database, intended as a resource for researchers studying the immune response to SARS-CoV-2, is where the repertoires were released. Samples were obtained from the ongoing ImmuneRACE study (first 160 participants) and from over 1,000 subjects provided by 6 global collaborators. Sample metadata almost always included a de-identified subject ID, COVID-19 status, age in years and sex. Where available, HLA class I and class II types were taken from metadata supplied by the sample provider and were not determined by assay-based typing.

Results and caveats for the whole study, not just this receptor: Clinical and demographic metadata were provided uncurated, with the amount varying by source and participant.

TCRbeta CDR3 regions were amplified from genomic DNA by means of the immunoSEQ Assay, a bias-controlled multiplex PCR. As for the original processing: Nucleated cell counts per sample were estimated from amplification of reference gene primers within the assay. Sequence reads were collapsed and filtered to measure the absolute abundance of every unique TCRbeta CDR3 rearrangement. Productive Simpson clonality was computed per sample as the square root of Simpson's diversity index over productive rearrangements. TCRdb limited this immuneACCESS table to in-frame rearrangements with V and J called. A share of clones is missing; checked studies link under half to unresolved V genes, and the rest is unexplained. The D gene and trimming were derived from the DNA, and the V and J assignments and clone size from that table. This sample gives 300,000 to 400,000 clones in total; around nine tenths of them show up just once. Roughly 6.6% of the sample belongs to the ten largest clones.

The junction shows trimming of 3 bases on V and 5 bases on J, and the gene matches do not reach 6 bases of it. The germline V gene yields MDHEN for CDR1 and SYDVKM for CDR2. Reading from cysteine to phenylalanine, the CDR3 counts 15 amino acids. Just the 45-base CDR3 DNA is kept, in frame starting at base 1. One collaborating source in Seattle enrolled patients while the patients were actively infected and followed the patients over time throughout the course of disease. The collaborating institutions used their own protocols to collect whole blood in K2EDTA tubes. For TCRbeta analysis, collaborators shipped samples in one of three forms: frozen whole blood, isolated PBMCs, or DNA extracted from either of those sample types. For this clone: There is no known antigen for this receptor. Per-base qualities were not stored, and no clone one base away is much larger.

The origin of this receptor is a woman between 65 and 79 years old with COVID-19, enrolled during active disease. The specimen was peripheral blood. The sequence joins TRBV28 to TRBJ2-2; TRBD1 lines up with 7 middle nucleotides. The nucleotides read TGTGCCAGCAGTTTGAAGGGGGCTGGAACCGGGGAGCTGTTTTTT. The translation is CASSLKGAGTGELFF.